This section outlines one TCR beta chain sequence together with its context. The antigen remains undetermined. The record originates from a study of shared clonotypes between healthy human individuals. The overall study: Three CD4 naive, three CD4 memory, two CD8 naive and one CD8 memory plate were used per donor.

Once extracted for a subset, genomic DNA was divided evenly among several immunoSEQ plates. Profiled with immunoSEQ multiplex PCR; TCRdb holds only in-frame clones, not every one. Among about 2.1 million clones, just under 95% were seen once, and the ten largest hold more than 1.5%. This CDR3 region has 16 residues. J lost 8 bases, V lost 0 bases, and 8 bases had no gene match. The germline V gene has CDR1 MNHEY and CDR2 SMNVEV (reference sequence). Points from the study as a whole: In general, naive subsets displayed greater estimated richness than memory subsets did. Few donors restricted represented genetic and exposure-history diversity.

In the naive CD8 group, cells lacked CD45RO and were positively selected for CCR7, so terminally differentiated effector memory CD45RA+ cells were left out. The chain joins TRBV27 to TRBJ2-1; 9 bases fit TRBD2. Input material: naive CD8+ T cells from PBMCs. The TCR was taken from a man between 18 and 29 years old in good health. Some clones in this sample may be carry-over from other donors' samples. The CDR3 DNA reads as TGTGCCAGCAGTTTATCGGTGGCGGGAGGGGGAGATGAGCAGTTCTTC. It codes for CASSLSVAGGGDEQFF.